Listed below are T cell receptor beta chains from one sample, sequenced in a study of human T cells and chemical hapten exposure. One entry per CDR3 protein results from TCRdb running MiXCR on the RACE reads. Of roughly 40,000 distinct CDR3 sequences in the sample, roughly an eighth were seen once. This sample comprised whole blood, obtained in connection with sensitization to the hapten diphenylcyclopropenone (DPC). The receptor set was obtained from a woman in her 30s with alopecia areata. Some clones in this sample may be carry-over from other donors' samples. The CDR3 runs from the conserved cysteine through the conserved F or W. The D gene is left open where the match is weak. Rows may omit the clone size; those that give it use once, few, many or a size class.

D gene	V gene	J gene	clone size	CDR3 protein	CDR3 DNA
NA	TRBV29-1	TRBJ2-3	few	CSARLFPESDTQYF	TGCAGCGCAAGACTATTCCCCGAATCAGATACGCAGTATTTT
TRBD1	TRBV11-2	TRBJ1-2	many	CASSLDGGTGAYGYTF	TGTGCCAGCAGCTTAGATGGCGGGACAGGGGCCTATGGCTACACCTTC
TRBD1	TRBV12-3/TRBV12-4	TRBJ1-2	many	CASSSLTGGRGGYTF	TGTGCCAGCAGTTCACTAACAGGGGGCAGGGGTGGCTACACCTTC
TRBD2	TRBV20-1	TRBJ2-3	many	CSATPGGGRLGTQYF	TGCAGTGCCACCCCTGGGGGGGGTCGCTTGGGTACGCAGTATTTT
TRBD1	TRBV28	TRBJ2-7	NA	CASSITGQGNYEQYF	TGTGCCAGCAGCATAACGGGACAGGGGAACTACGAGCAGTACTTC
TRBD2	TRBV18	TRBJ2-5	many	CASTTSAEETQYF	TGTGCCAGCACGACTAGCGCAGAAGAGACCCAGTACTTC
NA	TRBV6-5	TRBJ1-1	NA	CASSYRVNTEAFF	TGTGCCAGCAGTTACAGAGTGAACACTGAAGCTTTCTTT
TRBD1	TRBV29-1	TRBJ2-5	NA	CSVDNRGLETQYF	TGCAGCGTTGATAACAGGGGGCTGGAGACCCAGTACTTC
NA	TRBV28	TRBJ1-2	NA	CASSPQGLSYGYTF	TGTGCCAGCAGCCCTCAGGGTCTATCCTATGGCTACACCTTC
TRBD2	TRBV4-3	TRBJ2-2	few	CASSTSGRSGELFF	TGCGCCAGCAGTACTAGCGGGAGGTCCGGGGAGCTGTTTTTT
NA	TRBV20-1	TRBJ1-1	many	CSARDPFNTEAFF	TGCAGTGCCCGAGACCCATTCAACACTGAAGCTTTCTTT
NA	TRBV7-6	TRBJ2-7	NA	CASSLWDDSYEQYF	TGTGCCAGCAGCTTATGGGACGACTCCTACGAGCAGTACTTC
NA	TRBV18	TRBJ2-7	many	CASSPTAHYEQYF	TGTGCCAGCTCCCCGACCGCCCACTACGAGCAGTACTTC
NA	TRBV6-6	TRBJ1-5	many	CASSYEGRPNQPQHF	TGTGCCAGCAGTTACGAGGGCAGACCCAATCAGCCCCAGCATTTT
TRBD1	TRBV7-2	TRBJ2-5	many	CASSSDAGTGWETQYF	TGTGCCAGCAGCTCAGACGCGGGGACAGGATGGGAGACCCAGTACTTC
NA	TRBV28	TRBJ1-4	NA	CASSLSQDEKLFF	TGTGCCAGCAGTTTATCTCAGGATGAAAAACTGTTTTTT
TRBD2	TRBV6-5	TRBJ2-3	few	CASSSPSGTIDTQYF	TGTGCCAGCAGTTCCCCTAGCGGGACGATAGATACGCAGTATTTT